These T cell receptor beta chains were read from a single sample in a study of neurological immune-mediated disorders. TCRdb processed the 5' RACE reads anew with MiXCR; each CDR3 protein has one entry. Counted here are about 120,000 distinct CDR3 sequences, approximately 3.2% occurring once; the ten biggest clones make up 1.3%. Sequenced material: PBMCs. The receptors here all came from a woman aged 30 to 39 with multiple sclerosis. The CDR3 runs from the conserved cysteine through the conserved F or W. D genes are given only for firm matches. Clone size is shown for a subset of rows, as once, few, many or a class of expanded clone.

D gene: TRBD2
J gene: TRBJ2-1
clone size: many
V gene: TRBV3-1
CDR3 DNA: TGTGCCAGCAGCCAAGATCCCGGACTAGCCCGAACATGGGGTTACAATGAGCAGTTCTTC
CDR3 protein: CASSQDPGLARTWGYNEQFF

D gene: NA
J gene: TRBJ1-1
clone size: many
V gene: TRBV12-3/TRBV12-4
CDR3 DNA: TGTGCCAGCAGCCCCGAGACCCACGGGGGGACCACTGAAGCTTTCTTT
CDR3 protein: CASSPETHGGTTEAFF

D gene: NA
J gene: TRBJ1-5
clone size: many
V gene: TRBV7-8
CDR3 DNA: TGTGCCAGCAGCTTATTCCGACAAATTCAGCCCCAGCATTTT
CDR3 protein: CASSLFRQIQPQHF

D gene: NA
J gene: TRBJ1-2
clone size: many
V gene: TRBV12-3/TRBV12-4
CDR3 DNA: TGTGCCAGCAGTTTAGGCAAGGCACAAGGGGTTCTTGGCTACACCTTC
CDR3 protein: CASSLGKAQGVLGYTF

D gene: NA
J gene: TRBJ1-1
clone size: many
V gene: TRBV5-6
CDR3 DNA: TGTGCCAGCAGCTTCACCAACGTGGGGTACACTGAAGCTTTCTTT
CDR3 protein: CASSFTNVGYTEAFF

D gene: NA
J gene: TRBJ2-3
clone size: many
V gene: TRBV5-1
CDR3 DNA: TGCGCCAGCAGCTTGGATAGTAGCGCGGCTACGCAGTATTTT
CDR3 protein: CASSLDSSAATQYF

D gene: TRBD2
J gene: TRBJ2-7
clone size: many
V gene: TRBV7-2
CDR3 DNA: TGTGCCAGCAGCTTACGGGAGCGGGGCTACGGATACGAGCAGTACTTC
CDR3 protein: CASSLRERGYGYEQYF

D gene: TRBD2
J gene: TRBJ2-7
clone size: many
V gene: TRBV12-3/TRBV12-4
CDR3 DNA: TGTGCCAGCAGTTTAGCGGCAAGCGGGGGCGGGCCCTACGAGCAGTACTTC
CDR3 protein: CASSLAASGGGPYEQYF

D gene: TRBD2
J gene: TRBJ2-5
clone size: NA
V gene: TRBV29-1
CDR3 DNA: TGCAGCGTTGGGAGGAGGACTAGCGGGGTCCAAGAGACCCAGTACTTC
CDR3 protein: CSVGRRTSGVQETQYF

D gene: NA
J gene: TRBJ1-5
clone size: many
V gene: TRBV19
CDR3 DNA: TGTGCCAGTAGCCGGGGGCCTAATCAGCCCCAGCATTTT
CDR3 protein: CASSRGPNQPQHF

D gene: TRBD1
J gene: TRBJ2-1
clone size: many
V gene: TRBV6-6
CDR3 DNA: TGTGCCAGCAGTACCCAAGACAGGGCCAATGAGCAGTTCTTC
CDR3 protein: CASSTQDRANEQFF

D gene: NA
J gene: TRBJ2-5
clone size: many
V gene: TRBV20-1
CDR3 DNA: TGCAGTGCTGAGGGACTGTACCAAGAGACCCAGTACTTC
CDR3 protein: CSAEGLYQETQYF

D gene: NA
J gene: TRBJ1-1
clone size: many
V gene: TRBV7-6
CDR3 DNA: TGTGCCAGCAGCCAGGGGATAGGCATGAACACTGAAGCTTTCTTT
CDR3 protein: CASSQGIGMNTEAFF

D gene: NA
J gene: TRBJ1-3
clone size: many
V gene: TRBV4-3
CDR3 DNA: TGCGCCAGCAGCCAAGTCAGGAGCTCTGGAAACACCATATATTTT
CDR3 protein: CASSQVRSSGNTIYF

D gene: TRBD2
J gene: TRBJ2-7
clone size: many
V gene: TRBV5-6
CDR3 DNA: TGTGCCAGCAGCTTGGTACGGGAGGGCCTCTACGAGCAGTACTTC
CDR3 protein: CASSLVREGLYEQYF

D gene: NA
J gene: TRBJ1-1
clone size: many
V gene: TRBV20-1
CDR3 DNA: TGCAGTGCTACCCCTGGACGGAAGAACACTGAAGCTTTCTTT
CDR3 protein: CSATPGRKNTEAFF

D gene: NA
J gene: TRBJ2-7
clone size: NA
V gene: TRBV12-3/TRBV12-4
CDR3 DNA: TGTGCCAGCAGTTTAGCAAGAGGCGAGCAGTACTTC
CDR3 protein: CASSLARGEQYF

D gene: TRBD2
J gene: TRBJ2-7
clone size: many
V gene: TRBV5-1
CDR3 DNA: TGCGCCAGCAGCTTCGGGAGACTAGCGGATACCTACGAGCAGTACTTC
CDR3 protein: CASSFGRLADTYEQYF

D gene: NA
J gene: TRBJ2-1
clone size: many
V gene: TRBV6-2/TRBV6-3
CDR3 DNA: TGTGCCAGCAGTTGGGCAGGGGTTTGGAATGAGCAGTTCTTC
CDR3 protein: CASSWAGVWNEQFF

D gene: NA
J gene: TRBJ1-1
clone size: many
V gene: TRBV20-1
CDR3 DNA: TGCAGTGCTAGTTACAGTCCTAACACTGAAGCTTTCTTT
CDR3 protein: CSASYSPNTEAFF

D gene: NA
J gene: TRBJ1-2
clone size: many
V gene: TRBV7-6
CDR3 DNA: TGTGCCAGCAGCTTAGGGTCCCGGGGCCACTACACCTTC
CDR3 protein: CASSLGSRGHYTF

D gene: NA
J gene: TRBJ2-2
clone size: few
V gene: TRBV7-2
CDR3 DNA: TGTGCCAGCAGCTCCCAGGGCGGTCGGGAGCTGTTTTTT
CDR3 protein: CASSSQGGRELFF

D gene: NA
J gene: TRBJ1-2
clone size: many
V gene: TRBV5-1
CDR3 DNA: TGCGCCAGCAGCTACCCTGAACCCGGTTCAGGGGGCTACACCTTC
CDR3 protein: CASSYPEPGSGGYTF

D gene: NA
J gene: TRBJ2-3
clone size: many
V gene: TRBV3-1
CDR3 DNA: TGTGCCAGCAGTAGAAAAACTAGCACAGATACGCAGTATTTT
CDR3 protein: CASSRKTSTDTQYF

D gene: NA
J gene: TRBJ2-7
clone size: many
V gene: TRBV29-1
CDR3 DNA: TGCAGCGTTGCGGGGTTGTTCTACGAGCAGTACTTC
CDR3 protein: CSVAGLFYEQYF

D gene: TRBD1
J gene: TRBJ2-4
clone size: many
V gene: TRBV20-1
CDR3 DNA: TGCAGTGCTACGGACAGGGGGGCCAAAAACATTCAGTACTTC
CDR3 protein: CSATDRGAKNIQYF

D gene: NA
J gene: TRBJ1-1
clone size: many
V gene: TRBV5-6
CDR3 DNA: TGTGCCAGCAGCTCCGACCTGTCGACAGCCACCGCTTTCTTT
CDR3 protein: CASSSDLSTATAFF

D gene: NA
J gene: TRBJ1-1
clone size: many
V gene: TRBV20-1
CDR3 DNA: TGCAGTGCTTCCGGACAGACGAACACTGAAGCTTTCTTT
CDR3 protein: CSASGQTNTEAFF

D gene: NA
J gene: TRBJ1-5
clone size: many
V gene: TRBV27
CDR3 DNA: TGTGCCAGCAGTCCCTCGGGGGTGGATCAGCCCCAGCATTTT
CDR3 protein: CASSPSGVDQPQHF

D gene: TRBD2
J gene: TRBJ2-5
clone size: many
V gene: TRBV29-1
CDR3 DNA: TGCAGCGTGGGTGGACTAGCGGGTCTGGAGACCCAGTACTTC
CDR3 protein: CSVGGLAGLETQYF

D gene: NA
J gene: TRBJ2-7
clone size: many
V gene: TRBV7-9
CDR3 DNA: TGTGCCAGCAGCTCGCTAAACAGGGACGAGCAGTACTTC
CDR3 protein: CASSSLNRDEQYF

D gene: NA
J gene: TRBJ1-2
clone size: many
V gene: TRBV28
CDR3 DNA: TGTGCCAGCAGGTCCGCCGGGACGACTAGACCTAATTATGGCTACACCTTC
CDR3 protein: CASRSAGTTRPNYGYTF

D gene: TRBD2
J gene: TRBJ2-3
clone size: many
V gene: TRBV7-9
CDR3 DNA: TGTGCCAGCAGCTTATTGCTAGCGGGGGCTTCAGATACGCAGTATTTT
CDR3 protein: CASSLLLAGASDTQYF

D gene: TRBD1
J gene: TRBJ2-1
clone size: many
V gene: TRBV12-5
CDR3 DNA: TGTGCTAGTGGTTTGGGACAGGGTAGGGACAATGAGCAGTTCTTC
CDR3 protein: CASGLGQGRDNEQFF

D gene: NA
J gene: TRBJ2-3
clone size: few
V gene: TRBV4-3
CDR3 DNA: TGCGCCAGCAGCCAAGATATCGGGGTGGTAGATACGCAGTATTTT
CDR3 protein: CASSQDIGVVDTQYF

D gene: NA
J gene: TRBJ1-2
clone size: many
V gene: TRBV20-1
CDR3 DNA: TGCAGTGCTGGCGGCGGCTCCTATGGCTACACCTTC
CDR3 protein: CSAGGGSYGYTF

D gene: TRBD2
J gene: TRBJ2-7
clone size: many
V gene: TRBV7-2
CDR3 DNA: TGTGCCAGCAGCCGCAAGGGACTAGCGGGAGCCTATCCTGGATACGAGCAGTACTTC
CDR3 protein: CASSRKGLAGAYPGYEQYF

D gene: NA
J gene: TRBJ1-1
clone size: many
V gene: TRBV20-1
CDR3 DNA: TGCAGTGCTACGGCGGGAGGGGGGAACACTGAAGCTTTCTTT
CDR3 protein: CSATAGGGNTEAFF

D gene: NA
J gene: TRBJ2-7
clone size: many
V gene: TRBV5-1
CDR3 DNA: TGCGCCAGCAGCTTGGGAGGGATGAGGTTTGGGATGCAATCCTACGAGCAGTACTTC
CDR3 protein: CASSLGGMRFGMQSYEQYF

D gene: TRBD2
J gene: TRBJ2-1
clone size: many
V gene: TRBV28
CDR3 DNA: TGTGCCAGCAGTTTATTCCCGGGACTAGCGGGAGCTTACAATGAGCAGTTCTTC
CDR3 protein: CASSLFPGLAGAYNEQFF

D gene: NA
J gene: TRBJ1-2
clone size: many
V gene: TRBV28
CDR3 DNA: TGTGCCAGCTCCGGGGTCTATGGCTACACCTTC
CDR3 protein: CASSGVYGYTF

D gene: TRBD1
J gene: TRBJ1-3
clone size: NA
V gene: TRBV15
CDR3 DNA: TGTGCCACCTCCGCGGGACAGCACTCTGGAAACACCATATATTTT
CDR3 protein: CATSAGQHSGNTIYF

D gene: TRBD1
J gene: TRBJ1-2
clone size: many
V gene: TRBV6-5
CDR3 DNA: TGTGCCAGCAGTTACCTGGGACAGGGAGGTGATGGCTACACCTTC
CDR3 protein: CASSYLGQGGDGYTF

D gene: NA
J gene: TRBJ2-2
clone size: many
V gene: TRBV2
CDR3 DNA: TGTGCCAGCCTGGACTACGAAGAGGAGCTGTTTTTT
CDR3 protein: CASLDYEEELFF

D gene: NA
J gene: TRBJ1-3
clone size: many
V gene: TRBV12-3/TRBV12-4
CDR3 DNA: TGTGCCAGTCTGGGTGGGGGGGTCGCCATATATTTT
CDR3 protein: CASLGGGVAIYF

D gene: NA
J gene: TRBJ2-7
clone size: many
V gene: TRBV7-2
CDR3 DNA: TGTGCCAGCAGCCCTCCTAGCCCCGAGCAGTACTTC
CDR3 protein: CASSPPSPEQYF

D gene: NA
J gene: TRBJ1-3
clone size: many
V gene: TRBV3-1
CDR3 DNA: TGTGCCAGCAGCCAAGGCCGCACGGGAGGAAACACCATATATTTT
CDR3 protein: CASSQGRTGGNTIYF

D gene: NA
J gene: TRBJ1-2
clone size: few
V gene: TRBV5-1
CDR3 DNA: TGCGCCAGCAGCTTCGACGCCGACAGTCTCCACACCTTC
CDR3 protein: CASSFDADSLHTF

D gene: TRBD2
J gene: TRBJ2-1
clone size: NA
V gene: TRBV30
CDR3 DNA: TGTGCCGTCTCCGGGACTAGCGGGAGAAATGAGCAGTTCTTC
CDR3 protein: CAVSGTSGRNEQFF

D gene: NA
J gene: TRBJ1-5
clone size: many
V gene: TRBV20-1
CDR3 DNA: TGCAGTGCTAGATCCAAAGGGCCCAATCAGCCCCAGCATTTT
CDR3 protein: CSARSKGPNQPQHF

D gene: NA
J gene: TRBJ1-1
clone size: NA
V gene: TRBV6-1
CDR3 DNA: TGTGCCAGCACCAAGGACAGTGTGAACACTGAAGCTTTCTTT
CDR3 protein: CASTKDSVNTEAFF

D gene: TRBD2
J gene: TRBJ2-1
clone size: many
V gene: TRBV6-6
CDR3 DNA: TGTGCCAGCAGTTATTTCAAGCGGGGCTTCTCCCCTAATGAGCAGTTCTTC
CDR3 protein: CASSYFKRGFSPNEQFF

D gene: NA
J gene: TRBJ2-1
clone size: many
V gene: TRBV6-2/TRBV6-3
CDR3 DNA: TGTGCCAGCAGCGAGAAGGAAAGAGAGCAGTTCTTC
CDR3 protein: CASSEKEREQFF

D gene: TRBD1
J gene: TRBJ2-1
clone size: many
V gene: TRBV10-3
CDR3 DNA: TGTGCCATCAGTGAGCCGGACACAGGGGGCGATGAGCAGTTCTTC
CDR3 protein: CAISEPDTGGDEQFF

D gene: TRBD1
J gene: TRBJ2-7
clone size: many
V gene: TRBV5-1
CDR3 DNA: TGCGCCAGCAGCTTGGATCCGGGACAGGGCGCTGAGCAGTACTTC
CDR3 protein: CASSLDPGQGAEQYF

D gene: NA
J gene: TRBJ2-3
clone size: few
V gene: TRBV7-8
CDR3 DNA: TGTGCCAGCAGCTTAGGGTCCCTGGATACGCAGTATTTT
CDR3 protein: CASSLGSLDTQYF

D gene: NA
J gene: TRBJ1-4
clone size: many
V gene: TRBV20-1
CDR3 DNA: TGCAGTGCTAGACAGGGGAGCGAAAAACTGTTTTTT
CDR3 protein: CSARQGSEKLFF

D gene: TRBD2
J gene: TRBJ2-3
clone size: few
V gene: TRBV20-1
CDR3 DNA: TGCAGTGCTAGTCCGCCGGGACTAGCGGGGGCAGATACGCAGTATTTT
CDR3 protein: CSASPPGLAGADTQYF

D gene: TRBD1
J gene: TRBJ2-1
clone size: many
V gene: TRBV7-9
CDR3 DNA: TGTGCCAGCAGCGATAATCCAGGACAGGCGGGCTTCAATGAGCAGTTCTTC
CDR3 protein: CASSDNPGQAGFNEQFF